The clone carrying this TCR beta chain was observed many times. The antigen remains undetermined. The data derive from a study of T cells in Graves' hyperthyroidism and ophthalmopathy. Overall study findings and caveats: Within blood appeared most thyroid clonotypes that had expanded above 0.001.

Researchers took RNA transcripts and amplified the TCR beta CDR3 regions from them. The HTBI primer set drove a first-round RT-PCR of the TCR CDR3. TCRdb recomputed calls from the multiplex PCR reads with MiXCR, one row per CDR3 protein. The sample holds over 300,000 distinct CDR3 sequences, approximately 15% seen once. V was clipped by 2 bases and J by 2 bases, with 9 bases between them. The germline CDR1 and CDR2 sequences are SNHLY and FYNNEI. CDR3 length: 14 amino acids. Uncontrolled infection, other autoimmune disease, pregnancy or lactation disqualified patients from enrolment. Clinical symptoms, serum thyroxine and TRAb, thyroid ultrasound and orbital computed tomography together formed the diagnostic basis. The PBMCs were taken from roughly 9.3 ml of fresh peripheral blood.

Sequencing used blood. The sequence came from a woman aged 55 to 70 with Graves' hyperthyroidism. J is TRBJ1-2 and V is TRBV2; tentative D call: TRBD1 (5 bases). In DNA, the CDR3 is TGTGCCAGCAGTGAACAGGGTGGGAACTATGGCTACACCTTC. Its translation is CASSEQGGNYGYTF.